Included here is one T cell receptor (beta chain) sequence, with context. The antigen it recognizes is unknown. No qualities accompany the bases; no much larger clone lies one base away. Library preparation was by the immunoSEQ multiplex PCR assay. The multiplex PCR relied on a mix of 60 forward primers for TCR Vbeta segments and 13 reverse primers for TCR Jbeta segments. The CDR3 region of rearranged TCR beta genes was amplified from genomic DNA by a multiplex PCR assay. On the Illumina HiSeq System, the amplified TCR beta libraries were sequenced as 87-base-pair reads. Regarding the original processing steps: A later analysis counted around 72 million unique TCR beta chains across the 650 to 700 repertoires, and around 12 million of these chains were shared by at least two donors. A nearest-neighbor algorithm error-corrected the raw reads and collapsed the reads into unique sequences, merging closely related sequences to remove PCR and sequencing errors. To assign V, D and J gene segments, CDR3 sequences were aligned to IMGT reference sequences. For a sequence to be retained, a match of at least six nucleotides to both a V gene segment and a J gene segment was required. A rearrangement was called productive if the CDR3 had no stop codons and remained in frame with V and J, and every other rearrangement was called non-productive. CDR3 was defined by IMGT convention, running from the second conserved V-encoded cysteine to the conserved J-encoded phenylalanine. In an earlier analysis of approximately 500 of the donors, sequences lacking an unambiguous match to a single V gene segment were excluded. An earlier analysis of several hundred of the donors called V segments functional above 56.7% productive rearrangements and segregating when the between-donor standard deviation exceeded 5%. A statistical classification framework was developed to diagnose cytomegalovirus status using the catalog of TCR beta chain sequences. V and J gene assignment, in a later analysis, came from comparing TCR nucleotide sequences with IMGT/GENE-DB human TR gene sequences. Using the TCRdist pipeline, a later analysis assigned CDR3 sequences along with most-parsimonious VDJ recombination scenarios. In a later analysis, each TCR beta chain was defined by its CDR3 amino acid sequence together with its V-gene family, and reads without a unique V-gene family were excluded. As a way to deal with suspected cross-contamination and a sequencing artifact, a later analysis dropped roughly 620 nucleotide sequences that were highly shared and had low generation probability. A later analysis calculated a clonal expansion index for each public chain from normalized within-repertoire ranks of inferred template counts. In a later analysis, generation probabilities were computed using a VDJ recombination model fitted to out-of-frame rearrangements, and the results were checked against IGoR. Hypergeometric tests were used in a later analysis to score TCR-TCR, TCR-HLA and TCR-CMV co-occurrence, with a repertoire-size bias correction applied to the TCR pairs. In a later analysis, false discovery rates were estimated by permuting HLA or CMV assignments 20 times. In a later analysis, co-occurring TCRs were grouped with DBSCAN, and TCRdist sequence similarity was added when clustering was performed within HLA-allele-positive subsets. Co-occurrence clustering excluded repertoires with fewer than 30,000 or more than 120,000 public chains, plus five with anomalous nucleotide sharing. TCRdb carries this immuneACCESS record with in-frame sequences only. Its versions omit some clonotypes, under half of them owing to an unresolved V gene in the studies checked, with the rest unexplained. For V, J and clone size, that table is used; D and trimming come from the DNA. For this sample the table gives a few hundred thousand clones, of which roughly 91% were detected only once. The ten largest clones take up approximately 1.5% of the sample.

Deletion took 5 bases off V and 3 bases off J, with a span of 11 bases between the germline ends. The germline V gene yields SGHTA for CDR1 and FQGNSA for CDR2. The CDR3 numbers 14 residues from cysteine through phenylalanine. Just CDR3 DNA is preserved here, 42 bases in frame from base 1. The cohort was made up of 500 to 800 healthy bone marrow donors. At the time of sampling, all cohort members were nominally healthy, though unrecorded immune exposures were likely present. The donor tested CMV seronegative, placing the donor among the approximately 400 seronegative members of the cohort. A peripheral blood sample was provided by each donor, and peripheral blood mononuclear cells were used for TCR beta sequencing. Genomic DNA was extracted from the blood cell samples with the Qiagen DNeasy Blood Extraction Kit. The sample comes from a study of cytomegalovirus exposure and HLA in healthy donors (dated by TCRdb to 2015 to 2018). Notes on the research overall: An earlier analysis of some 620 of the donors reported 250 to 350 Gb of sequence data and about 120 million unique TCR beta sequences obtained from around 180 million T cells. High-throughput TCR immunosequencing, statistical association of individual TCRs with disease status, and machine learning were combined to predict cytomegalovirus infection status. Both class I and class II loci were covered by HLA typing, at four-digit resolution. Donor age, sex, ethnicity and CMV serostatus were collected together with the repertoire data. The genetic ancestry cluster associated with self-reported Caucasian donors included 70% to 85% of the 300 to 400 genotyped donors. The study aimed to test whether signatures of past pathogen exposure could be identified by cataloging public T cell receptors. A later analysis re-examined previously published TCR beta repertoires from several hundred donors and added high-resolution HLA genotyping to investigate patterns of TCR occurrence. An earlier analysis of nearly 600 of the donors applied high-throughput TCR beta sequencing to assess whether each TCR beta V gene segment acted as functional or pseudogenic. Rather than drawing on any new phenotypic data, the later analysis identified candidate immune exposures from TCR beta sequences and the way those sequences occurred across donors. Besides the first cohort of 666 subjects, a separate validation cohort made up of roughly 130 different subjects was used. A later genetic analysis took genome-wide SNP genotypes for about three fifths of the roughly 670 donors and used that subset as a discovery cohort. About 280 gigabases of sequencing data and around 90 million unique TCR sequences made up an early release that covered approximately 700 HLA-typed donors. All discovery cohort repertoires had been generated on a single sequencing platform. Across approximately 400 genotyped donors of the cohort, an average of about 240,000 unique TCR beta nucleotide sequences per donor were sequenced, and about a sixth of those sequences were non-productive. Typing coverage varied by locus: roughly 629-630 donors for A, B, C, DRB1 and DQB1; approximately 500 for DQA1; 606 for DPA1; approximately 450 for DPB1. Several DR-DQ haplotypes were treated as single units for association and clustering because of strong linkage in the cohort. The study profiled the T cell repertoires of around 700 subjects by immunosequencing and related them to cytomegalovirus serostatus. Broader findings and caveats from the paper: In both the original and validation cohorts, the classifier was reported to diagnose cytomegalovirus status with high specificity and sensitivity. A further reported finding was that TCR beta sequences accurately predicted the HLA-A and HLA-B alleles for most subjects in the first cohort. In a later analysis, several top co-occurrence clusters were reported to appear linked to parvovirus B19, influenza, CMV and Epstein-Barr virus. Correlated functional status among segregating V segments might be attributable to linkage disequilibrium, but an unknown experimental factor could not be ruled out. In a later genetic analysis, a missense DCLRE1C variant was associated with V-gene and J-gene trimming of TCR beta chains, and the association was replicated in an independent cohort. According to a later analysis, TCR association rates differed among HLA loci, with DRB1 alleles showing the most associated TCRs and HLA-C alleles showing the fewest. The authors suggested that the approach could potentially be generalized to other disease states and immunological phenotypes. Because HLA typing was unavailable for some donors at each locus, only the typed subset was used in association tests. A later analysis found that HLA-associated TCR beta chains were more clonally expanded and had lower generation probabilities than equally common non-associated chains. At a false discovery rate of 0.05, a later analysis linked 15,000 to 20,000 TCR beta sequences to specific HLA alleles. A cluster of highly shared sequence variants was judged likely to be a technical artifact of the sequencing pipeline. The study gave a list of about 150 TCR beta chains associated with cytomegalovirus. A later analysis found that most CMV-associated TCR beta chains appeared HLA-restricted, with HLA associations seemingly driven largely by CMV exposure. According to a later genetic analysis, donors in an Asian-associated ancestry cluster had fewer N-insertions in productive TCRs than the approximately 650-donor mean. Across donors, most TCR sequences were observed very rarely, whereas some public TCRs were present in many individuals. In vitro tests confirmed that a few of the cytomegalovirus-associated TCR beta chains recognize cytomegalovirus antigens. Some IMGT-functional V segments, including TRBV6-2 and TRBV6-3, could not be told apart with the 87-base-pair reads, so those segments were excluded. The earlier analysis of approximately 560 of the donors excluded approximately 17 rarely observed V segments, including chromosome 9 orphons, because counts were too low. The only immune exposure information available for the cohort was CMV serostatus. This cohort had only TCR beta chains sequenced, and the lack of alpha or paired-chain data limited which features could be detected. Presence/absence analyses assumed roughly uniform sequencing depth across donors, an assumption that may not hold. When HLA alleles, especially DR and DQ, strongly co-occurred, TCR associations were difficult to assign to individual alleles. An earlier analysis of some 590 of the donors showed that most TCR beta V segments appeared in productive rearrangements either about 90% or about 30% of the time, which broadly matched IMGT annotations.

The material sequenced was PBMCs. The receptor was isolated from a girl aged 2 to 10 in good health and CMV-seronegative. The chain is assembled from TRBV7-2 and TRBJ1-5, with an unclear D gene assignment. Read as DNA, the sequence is TGTGCCAGCAGCCCCGGGGAGGTCAATCAGCCCCAGCATTTT. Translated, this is CASSPGEVNQPQHF.